The 13 T cell receptor beta chains in this list originate from one sample, sequenced in a study. Each CDR3 protein gets one entry after TCRdb re-called the 5' RACE reads with MiXCR. The sample lists about 62,000 distinct CDR3 sequences, approximately 29% occurring once. Material: tumor-infiltrating naive CD4+ T cells sorted from the breast tumor. The subset denotes: naive CD4+ T cells, CD4+CD45RA+CD25-. All receptors come from a female donor with breast cancer.

The chain employs TRBV24-1 and TRBJ2-1, with a weak D call TRBD1 (6 bases). The V end lost 4 bases, the J end lost 4 bases, and 10 bases lay between the germline ends. The CDR3 spans 14 residues. Germline V gene lookup returns CDR1 KGHDR and CDR2 SFDVKD. In DNA, the CDR3 is TGTGCCACCAGTGAGTCGACAGGTTACAATGAGCAGTTCTTC. This codes for CATSESTGYNEQFF.

V usage is TRBV20-1 and J usage is TRBJ2-5; 10 bases line up with TRBD2. In germline, CDR1 is DFQATT, CDR2 SNEGSKA (reference sequence). This CDR3 region has 12 residues. V dropped 5 bases and J dropped 4; count of bases not matched to a gene: 1. This CDR3 is CSALAGVETQYF. The CDR3 DNA reads TGCAGTGCTCTAGCGGGGGTAGAGACCCAGTACTTC.

This clonotype was counted only a few times. The chain carries TRBV12-3 or TRBV12-4 and TRBJ2-7, with TRBD2 matching over 7 bases. CDR3 length: 14 amino acids. V dropped 4 bases and J dropped 4; count of bases not matched to a gene: 7. The CDR3 protein is CASSSGLTLYEQYF. For the CDR3, the DNA is TGTGCCAGCAGTTCGGGACTAACCCTATACGAGCAGTACTTC.

This clonotype showed up just a few times. The chain carries TRBV4-2 and TRBJ2-4, with D unresolved. Germline V gene sequence: CDR1 LGHNA, CDR2 YNFKEQ. There are 14 residues in the CDR3. Trimming shortened V by 0 bases and J by 0 bases, and 3 bases separated the two germline ends. The CDR3 DNA is TGTGCCAGCAGCCAAGAACTAGCCAAAAACATTCAGTACTTC. Translation gives CASSQELAKNIQYF.

This clonotype was seen repeatedly, ten times or more. The chain employs TRBV6-2 or TRBV6-3 and TRBJ1-1, with D uncertain. Germline lookup yields CDR1 MNHEY and CDR2 SVGEGT. The V end was cut by 7 bases, the J end by 0 bases, with 21 bases between. This CDR3 comprises 17 residues. CDR3 in amino acids: CASTTPTGVPLNTEAFF. The CDR3 DNA reads TGTGCCAGCACCACACCCACTGGGGTGCCACTGAACACTGAAGCTTTCTTT.

This clonotype came up many times. The chain has TRBV29-1 and TRBJ2-5; tentatively, D is TRBD1 (6 bases). V was shortened by 1 base and J by 5 bases, with 11 bases between the two germline ends. This CDR3 spans 13 amino acids. Per germline, CDR1 SQVTM and CDR2 ANQGSEA. The CDR3 DNA follows: TGCAGCGTTGAAGCAGACAGGAGCGAGACCCAGTACTTC. Protein: CSVEADRSETQYF.

This clonotype was recorded a few times. The chain combines TRBV7-2 with TRBJ2-7, with 8 nucleotides matching TRBD2. Germline loops: CDR1 SGHTA, CDR2 FQGNSA. J gave up 11 bases and V 1 base, and 7 bases lay outside the gene matches. The CDR3 is made up of 13 amino acids. Here the CDR3 DNA reads TGTGCCAGCAGCTTAGTTCGAGCGGGAGAAAAGTACTTC. Translated, it gives CASSLVRAGEKYF.

The chain couples TRBV7-3 to TRBJ2-1; possibly TRBD2 for D (6 bases). Germline CDR1 SGHTA, CDR2 FQGTGA. The V gene lost 3 bases and the J gene lost 7 bases, with 13 bases spanning the gap. CDR3 length: 14 residues. The CDR3 coding sequence is TGTGCCAGCAGCTTTGGGACTTACCAGAATGAGCAGTTCTTC. This gives the protein CASSFGTYQNEQFF.

In this sample, this clonotype is large. This chain joins TRBV29-1 and TRBJ1-2; 8 nucleotides line up with TRBD1. This CDR3 is built from 15 residues. V dropped 2 bases and J dropped 4; count of bases not matched to a gene: 9. Per germline, CDR1 SQVTM and CDR2 ANQGSEA. DNA for the CDR3: TGCAGCGTTGAAAAGACCGGGACAGGTTCCTATGGCTACACCTTC. It encodes CSVEKTGTGSYGYTF.

By share, this clonotype counts as medium-sized (0.01 to 0.1%). V is TRBV29-1 and J is TRBJ2-7; 9 nucleotides match TRBD2. The CDR3 consists of 14 residues. J gave up 5 bases and V 3 bases, and 8 bases lay outside the gene matches. Germline V lookup: CDR1 SQVTM, CDR2 ANQGSEA. This chain's CDR3 is CSVEVPGLADEQYF. CDR3 sequence (DNA): TGCAGCGTTGAGGTCCCGGGACTAGCCGACGAGCAGTACTTC.

The chain carries TRBV12-3 or TRBV12-4 and TRBJ1-1; D unclear. V was clipped by 1 base and J by 7 bases, with 10 bases between them. CDR3 size: 13 residues. CDR3 protein: CASSLVGEVEAFF. The DNA for the CDR3 is TGTGCCAGCAGTTTAGTAGGTGAAGTTGAAGCTTTCTTT.

This clonotype was seen ten or more times. The chain combines TRBV5-1 with TRBJ2-4; D call uncertain. Trimming pared 4 bases from V and 2 bases from J, leaving 10 bases between. Per the germline V gene, CDR1 is SGHRS and CDR2 is YFSETQ. CDR3 size: 14 residues. CDR3 sequence: CASSPDITKNIQYF. Here the CDR3 DNA reads TGCGCCAGCAGCCCCGACATCACCAAAAACATTCAGTACTTC.

In the case of this clonotype: Mismatch with germline at one junction end may stem from a read error. The V gene is TRBV5-1, the J gene TRBJ2-3, with a weak D call TRBD2 (5 bases). Per germline, CDR1 SGHRS and CDR2 YFSETQ. The length of the CDR3 is 14 residues. This CDR3 is CPSSLERPPDTQYF. The CDR3 DNA follows: TGCCCCAGCAGCTTGGAGCGGCCTCCAGATACGCAGTATTTT.